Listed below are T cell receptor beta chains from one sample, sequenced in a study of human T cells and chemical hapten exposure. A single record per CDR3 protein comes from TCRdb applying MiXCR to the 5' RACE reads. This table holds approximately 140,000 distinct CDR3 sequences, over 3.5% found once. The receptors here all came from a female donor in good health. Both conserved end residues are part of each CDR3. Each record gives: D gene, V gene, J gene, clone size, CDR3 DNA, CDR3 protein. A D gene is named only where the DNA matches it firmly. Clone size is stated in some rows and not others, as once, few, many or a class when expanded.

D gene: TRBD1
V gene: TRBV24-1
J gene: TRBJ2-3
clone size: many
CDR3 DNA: TGTGCCACCAGTGATCCGGGACAGGGGGAGGCTACGCAGTATTTT
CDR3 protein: CATSDPGQGEATQYF

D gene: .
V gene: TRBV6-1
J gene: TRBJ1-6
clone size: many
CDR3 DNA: TGTGCCAGCAGTGATAGGTCAAATTCACCCCTCCACTTT
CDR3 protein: CASSDRSNSPLHF

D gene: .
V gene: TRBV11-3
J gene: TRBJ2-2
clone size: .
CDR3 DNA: TGTGCCAGCAGCTTAGAGTTCAGCCCCGCGAACACCGGGGAGCTGTTTTTT
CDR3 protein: CASSLEFSPANTGELFF

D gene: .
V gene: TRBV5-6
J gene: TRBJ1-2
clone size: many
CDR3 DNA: TGTGCCAGCAGCTTGGTGGGGCCCGACTATGGCTACACCTTC
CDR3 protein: CASSLVGPDYGYTF

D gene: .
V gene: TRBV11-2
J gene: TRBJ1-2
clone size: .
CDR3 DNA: TGTGCCAGCAGCGGCACAGGGAGTGGGGGGTATGGCTACACCTTC
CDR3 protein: CASSGTGSGGYGYTF

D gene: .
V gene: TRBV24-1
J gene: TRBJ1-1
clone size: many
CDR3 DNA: TGTGCCACCAGTTCTCCGGGGAACACTGAAGCTTTCTTT
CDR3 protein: CATSSPGNTEAFF

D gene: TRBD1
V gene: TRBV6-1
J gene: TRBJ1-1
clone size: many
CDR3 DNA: TGTGCCAGCAGTGAGGTGACAGGGGGCCCTGGCACTGAAGCTTTCTTT
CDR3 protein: CASSEVTGGPGTEAFF

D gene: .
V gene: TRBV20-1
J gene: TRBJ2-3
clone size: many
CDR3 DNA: TGCAGTGCCAAAGTCCCCGGCGCAGATACGCAGTATTTT
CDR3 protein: CSAKVPGADTQYF

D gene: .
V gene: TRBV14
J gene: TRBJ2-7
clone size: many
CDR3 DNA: TGTGCCAGCAGCCAAGTCGGGCGGGGTGACGAGCAGTACTTC
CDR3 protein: CASSQVGRGDEQYF

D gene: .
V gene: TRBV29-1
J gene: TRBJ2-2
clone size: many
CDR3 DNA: TGCAGCGTTGAAGTGGGGAGGAAAACCGGGGAGCTGTTTTTT
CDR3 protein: CSVEVGRKTGELFF

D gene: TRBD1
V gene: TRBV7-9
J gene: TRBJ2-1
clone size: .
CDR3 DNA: TGTGCCAGCAGCTTAAGGTCGCGGGACAGGGACTCCTACAATGAGCAGTTCTTC
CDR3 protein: CASSLRSRDRDSYNEQFF

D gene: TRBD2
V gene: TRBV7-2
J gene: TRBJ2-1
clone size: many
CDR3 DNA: TGTGCCAGCAGCTTAGATAGGCGGGGGTACAATGAGCAGTTCTTC
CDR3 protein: CASSLDRRGYNEQFF

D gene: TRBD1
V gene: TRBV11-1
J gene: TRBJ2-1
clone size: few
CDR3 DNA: TGTGCCAGCAGCTTATATTATTCCGAGGTTGGGACAGGGGCCTACAATGAGCAGTTCTTC
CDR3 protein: CASSLYYSEVGTGAYNEQFF

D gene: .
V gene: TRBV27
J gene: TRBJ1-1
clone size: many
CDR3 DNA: TGTGCCAGCAGTTTAGCAGGGACGAACACTGAAGCTTTCTTT
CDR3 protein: CASSLAGTNTEAFF

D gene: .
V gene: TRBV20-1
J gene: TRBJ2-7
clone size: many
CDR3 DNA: TGCAGTGCTACCCGCCCCCTCGCCTACGAGCAGTACTTC
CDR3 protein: CSATRPLAYEQYF

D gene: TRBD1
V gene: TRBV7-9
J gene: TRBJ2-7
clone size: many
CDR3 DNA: TGTGCCAGCAACCCCGGGACAGGGGACTACGAGCAGTACTTC
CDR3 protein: CASNPGTGDYEQYF

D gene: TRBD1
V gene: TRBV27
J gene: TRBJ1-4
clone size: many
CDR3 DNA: TGTGCCAGCAGTACCTCCGGGACAGCTTTTCCAACTAATGAAAAACTGTTTTTT
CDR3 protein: CASSTSGTAFPTNEKLFF

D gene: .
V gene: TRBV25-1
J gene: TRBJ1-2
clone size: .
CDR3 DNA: TGTGCCAGCACCGCGTGGGGGCGGGAAGAAGGCTACACCTTC
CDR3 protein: CASTAWGREEGYTF

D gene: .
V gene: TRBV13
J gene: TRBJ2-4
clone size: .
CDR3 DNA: TGTGCCAGCAGCTTAGACAGGGCCAAAAACATTCAGTACTTC
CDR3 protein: CASSLDRAKNIQYF

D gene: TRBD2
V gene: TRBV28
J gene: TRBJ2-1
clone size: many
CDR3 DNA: TGTGCCAGCAGCCCCGGGGGGGCCCTAGACAATGAGCAGTTCTTC
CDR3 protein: CASSPGGALDNEQFF

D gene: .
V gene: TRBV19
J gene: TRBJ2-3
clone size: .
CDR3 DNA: TGTGCCAGTGGGTCGAGATCTAGCACAGATACGCAGTATTTT
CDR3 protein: CASGSRSSTDTQYF

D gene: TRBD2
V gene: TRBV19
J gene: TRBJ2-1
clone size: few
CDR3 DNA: TGTGCCAGTACTACGCTCGGGACTAGTGAGGGCAATGAGCAGTTCTTC
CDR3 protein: CASTTLGTSEGNEQFF

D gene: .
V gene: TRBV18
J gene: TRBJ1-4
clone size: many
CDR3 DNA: TGTGCCAGCTCACTAACAACCGGACAAGGCTTAATACTCGGGGGTGAAGAACTGTTTTTT
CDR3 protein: CASSLTTGQGLILGGEELFF

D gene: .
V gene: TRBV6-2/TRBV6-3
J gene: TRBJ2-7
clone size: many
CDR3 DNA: TGTGCCAGCTCTAAGAGGGTCAACGAGCAGTACTTC
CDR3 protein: CASSKRVNEQYF

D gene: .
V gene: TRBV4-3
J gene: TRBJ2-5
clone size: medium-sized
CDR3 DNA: TGCGCCAGCAGCCAGAGGAATAGTGGGCAAGAGACCCAGTACTTC
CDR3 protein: CASSQRNSGQETQYF

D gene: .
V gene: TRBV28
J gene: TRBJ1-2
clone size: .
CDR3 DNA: TGTGCCAGCAGTTTTCAGGGTTCGGCGGGCTACACCTTC
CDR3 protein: CASSFQGSAGYTF

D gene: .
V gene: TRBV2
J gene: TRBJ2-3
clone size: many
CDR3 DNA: TGTGCCATCCTGGCGACGGGAGATACGCAGTATTTT
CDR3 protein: CAILATGDTQYF

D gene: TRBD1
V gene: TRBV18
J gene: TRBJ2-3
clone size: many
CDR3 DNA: TGTGCCAGCTCACCTTGGGACAGGGTAACAGCAGATACGCAGTATTTT
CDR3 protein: CASSPWDRVTADTQYF

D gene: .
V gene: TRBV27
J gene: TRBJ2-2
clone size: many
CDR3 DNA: TGTGCCAGCAGTTTACGGAAATACCTGAACACCGGGGAGCTGTTTTTT
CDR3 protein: CASSLRKYLNTGELFF

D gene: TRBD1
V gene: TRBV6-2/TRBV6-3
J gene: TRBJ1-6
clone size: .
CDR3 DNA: TGTGCCAGCAGGGACTCCGGGACAGCAGCCTCACCCCTCCACTTT
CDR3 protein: CASRDSGTAASPLHF

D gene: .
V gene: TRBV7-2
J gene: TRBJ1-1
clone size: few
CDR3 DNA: TGTGCCAGCAGCTTACAGGGGAGGGGCACTGAAGCTTTCTTT
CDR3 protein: CASSLQGRGTEAFF

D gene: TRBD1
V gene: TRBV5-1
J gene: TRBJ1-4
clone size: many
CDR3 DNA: TGCGCCAGCACAACAGGGGCTGCTACTAATGAAAAACTGTTTTTT
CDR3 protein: CASTTGAATNEKLFF

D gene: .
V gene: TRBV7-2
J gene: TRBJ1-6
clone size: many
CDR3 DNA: TGTGCCAGCAGCTCAGAGGGGTCTGGGAATTCACCCCTCCACTTT
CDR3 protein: CASSSEGSGNSPLHF

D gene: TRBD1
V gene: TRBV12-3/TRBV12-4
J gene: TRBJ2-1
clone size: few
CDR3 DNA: TGTGCCAGCAGGGGACAGGGGTTTATCGATGAGCAGTTCTTC
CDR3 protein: CASRGQGFIDEQFF

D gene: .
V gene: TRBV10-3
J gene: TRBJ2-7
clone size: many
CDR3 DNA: TGTGCCATCAGTGAGACTACCGCGGGCCGGACCTACGAGCAGTACTTC
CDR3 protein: CAISETTAGRTYEQYF

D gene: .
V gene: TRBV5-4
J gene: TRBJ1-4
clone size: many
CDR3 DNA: TGTGCCAGCAGCCACCGTGGGGGGGCGACAACTAATGAAAAACTGTTTTTT
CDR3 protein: CASSHRGGATTNEKLFF

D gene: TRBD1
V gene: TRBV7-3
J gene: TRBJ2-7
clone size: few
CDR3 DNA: TGTGCCAGCAGCGAGGGACAGGTCTACGAGCAGTACTTC
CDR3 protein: CASSEGQVYEQYF

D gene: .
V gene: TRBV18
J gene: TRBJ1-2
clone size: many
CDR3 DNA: TGTGCCAGCTCACCAGGACATGAATCTAACTATGGCTACACCTTC
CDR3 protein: CASSPGHESNYGYTF

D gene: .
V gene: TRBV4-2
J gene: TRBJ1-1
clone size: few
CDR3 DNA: TGTGCCAGCAGCCGCAGAACGGGACAACTTGAAGCTTTCTTT
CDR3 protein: CASSRRTGQLEAFF

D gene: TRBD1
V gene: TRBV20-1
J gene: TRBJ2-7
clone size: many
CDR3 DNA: TGCAGTGGAAACGCAGGGGGACAGGGAACCTACGAGCAGTACTTC
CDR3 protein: CSGNAGGQGTYEQYF

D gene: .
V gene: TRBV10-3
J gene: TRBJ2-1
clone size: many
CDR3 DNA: TGTGCCATCAGTGAAACCGGGGGCCCCTACAATGAGCAGTTCTTC
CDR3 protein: CAISETGGPYNEQFF

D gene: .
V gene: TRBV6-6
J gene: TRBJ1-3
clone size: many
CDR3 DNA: TGTGCCAGCAGCTCGGACTTGGCCGGAAACACCATATATTTT
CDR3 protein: CASSSDLAGNTIYF